This T cell receptor (beta chain) emerged from a study of blood T cell repertoires in COVID-19. Sequencing was performed with immunoSEQ multiplex PCR; in TCRdb, only in-frame clones are kept and a portion is missing. The sample consists of under 70,000 clones, around nine tenths of them appearing once. J lost 7 bases, V lost 3 bases, and 10 bases had no gene match. CDR3 size: 15 residues. Per the germline V gene, CDR1 is LNHNV and CDR2 is YYDKDF (reference sequence). Material: peripheral blood. The V call is TRBV15, the J call TRBJ1-2, with 8 nucleotides matching TRBD1. This receptor was taken from a woman aged 18-29 years with acute or convalescent COVID-19. CDR3 coding DNA: TGTGCCACCAGCAGGAGGACAGGGCTAGGAGTTGGCTACACCTTC. It translates to CATSRRTGLGVGYTF.